This T cell receptor (beta chain) emerged from a study of control samples from healthy donors and cancer patients. The CDR3 runs to 15 residues. CDR1 and CDR2 (germline): MNHEY, SVGAGI. V was trimmed by 0 bases and J by 4 bases, leaving 12 bases between them. The protocol was immunoSEQ multiplex PCR, while the TCRdb copy is restricted to in-frame clones and leaves out a portion. There are about 170,000 clones in the sample; approximately 92% occur only once, and 2% to 2.5% lies in the top ten. The receptor comes from a woman between 35 and 50 years old in good health. The sample was blood. This chain joins TRBV6-5 and TRBJ1-1; perhaps TRBD1 as D (6 bases). The CDR3 nucleotides read TGTGCCAGCAGTTACTCGTTACAGGGAACCACTGAAGCTTTCTTT. Protein sequence: CASSYSLQGTTEAFF.